A selection of T cell receptor beta chains follows, all from one sample in a study of T cell changes during pregnancy in multiple sclerosis. Using immunoSEQ multiplex PCR, the repertoire was profiled, and TCRdb retains in-frame clones only, with some absent. The sample shows about 77,000 clones, about 92% of them seen only once. The material was peripheral blood, obtained after pregnancy. The receptors stem from a female donor in good health, enrolled as a control in a pregnancy study. Each CDR3 is given with its conserved first and last residue. D genes are given only for firm matches. Only some rows state a clone size, as once, few, many or a class for expanded clones.

clone size: -
J gene: TRBJ1-2
V gene: TRBV5-5
D gene: TRBD1
CDR3 DNA: TGTGCCAGCAGAACCGAACAGGGGGCGTACTATGGCTACACCTTC
CDR3 protein: CASRTEQGAYYGYTF

clone size: -
J gene: TRBJ2-5
V gene: TRBV25-1
D gene: TRBD1
CDR3 DNA: TGTGCCAGCAGTGACCAGACAGGGGGGGAGACCCAGTACTTC
CDR3 protein: CASSDQTGGETQYF

clone size: -
J gene: TRBJ2-7
V gene: TRBV4-1
D gene: -
CDR3 DNA: TGCGCCAGCAGCCAAGAATTTTATAACTACGAGCAGTACTTC
CDR3 protein: CASSQEFYNYEQYF

clone size: medium-sized
J gene: TRBJ2-2
V gene: TRBV6-4
D gene: TRBD2
CDR3 DNA: TGTGCCAGCAGTGACGGGACTAGCACCGGGGAGCTGTTTTTT
CDR3 protein: CASSDGTSTGELFF

clone size: -
J gene: TRBJ1-4
V gene: TRBV28
D gene: TRBD1
CDR3 DNA: TGTGCCAGCAAGACGGGACAGCTTGTTGAAAAACTGTTTTTT
CDR3 protein: CASKTGQLVEKLFF

clone size: -
J gene: TRBJ1-3
V gene: TRBV19
D gene: TRBD1
CDR3 DNA: TGTGCCAGTACCCCGGGACAGGGGACTCGCTCTGGAAACACCATATATTTT
CDR3 protein: CASTPGQGTRSGNTIYF

clone size: -
J gene: TRBJ2-7
V gene: TRBV6-1
D gene: TRBD2
CDR3 DNA: TGTGCCGCGGGGGAAGTAGTCTACGAGCAGTACTTC
CDR3 protein: CAAGEVVYEQYF

clone size: -
J gene: TRBJ1-4
V gene: TRBV2
D gene: TRBD1
CDR3 DNA: TGTGCCAGCAGTTGGACAGGGCTTAATGAAAAACTGTTTTTT
CDR3 protein: CASSWTGLNEKLFF

clone size: -
J gene: TRBJ2-3
V gene: TRBV15
D gene: TRBD2
CDR3 DNA: TGTGCCACCAGCAGAGATAGGCTAGCGGGAGACACAGATACGCAGTATTTT
CDR3 protein: CATSRDRLAGDTDTQYF

clone size: -
J gene: TRBJ1-4
V gene: TRBV7-9
D gene: -
CDR3 DNA: TGTGCCAGCAGCTTCCGTCCCGAGAAGGAAAAACTGTTTTTT
CDR3 protein: CASSFRPEKEKLFF

clone size: -
J gene: TRBJ2-7
V gene: TRBV30
D gene: TRBD1
CDR3 DNA: TGTGCCTGGCCCGGGACAGGCGCCTACGAGCAGTACTTC
CDR3 protein: CAWPGTGAYEQYF